These T cell receptor beta chains were read from a single sample in a study of T cells in localized non-small cell lung cancer. The protocol was immunoSEQ multiplex PCR, while the TCRdb copy is restricted to in-frame clones and leaves out a portion. The sample holds about 5,400 clones, 75% to 90% seen once. This specimen consisted of PBMCs, obtained before any cancer treatment. The source of these receptors is a woman aged 40-69 years with stage II lung adenocarcinoma. Both conserved end residues are part of each CDR3. D genes are given only for firm matches. Clone size is given for some rows only: seen once, a few or many times, or a class if the clone is expanded.

abundance: NA; d_gene: TRBD2; j_gene: TRBJ2-3; v_gene: TRBV9; CDR3aa: CASSVVSGSADTQYF; CDR3nt: TGTGCCAGCAGCGTAGTGAGCGGGAGCGCAGATACGCAGTATTTT
abundance: large; d_gene: NA; j_gene: TRBJ2-7; v_gene: TRBV6-1; CDR3aa: CAVAGGGGPYEQYF; CDR3nt: TGTGCCGTTGCCGGAGGGGGCGGGCCCTACGAGCAGTACTTC
abundance: NA; d_gene: NA; j_gene: TRBJ2-5; v_gene: TRBV5-5; CDR3aa: CASSGTGGGETQYF; CDR3nt: TGTGCCAGCAGTGGGACGGGGGGCGGGGAGACCCAGTACTTC
abundance: NA; d_gene: TRBD2; j_gene: TRBJ2-1; v_gene: TRBV7-2; CDR3aa: CASSSELSSGSLANEQFF; CDR3nt: TGTGCCAGCAGCTCCGAACTGTCTAGCGGGAGCTTGGCAAATGAGCAGTTCTTC
abundance: NA; d_gene: NA; j_gene: TRBJ2-7; v_gene: TRBV6-5; CDR3aa: CASRVEGRHEQYF; CDR3nt: TGTGCCAGCAGGGTGGAGGGGCGCCACGAGCAGTACTTC
abundance: NA; d_gene: NA; j_gene: TRBJ1-4; v_gene: TRBV15; CDR3aa: CATSRDRATNEKLFF; CDR3nt: TGTGCCACCAGCAGAGACAGGGCAACTAATGAAAAACTGTTTTTT
abundance: NA; d_gene: NA; j_gene: TRBJ1-4; v_gene: TRBV5-1; CDR3aa: CASSLAGGNEKLFF; CDR3nt: TGCGCCAGCAGCTTGGCGGGGGGCAATGAAAAACTGTTTTTT
abundance: NA; d_gene: TRBD1; j_gene: TRBJ1-2; v_gene: TRBV6-5; CDR3aa: CASSGNEGAYDGYTF; CDR3nt: TGTGCCAGCAGCGGAAACGAGGGGGCCTATGATGGCTACACCTTC
abundance: few; d_gene: NA; j_gene: TRBJ2-7; v_gene: TRBV5-1; CDR3aa: CASSLVQATNEQYF; CDR3nt: TGCGCCAGCAGCTTGGTCCAGGCGACGAACGAGCAGTACTTC
abundance: few; d_gene: NA; j_gene: TRBJ2-1; v_gene: TRBV5-1; CDR3aa: CASSLEGGRYEQFF; CDR3nt: TGCGCCAGCAGCTTGGAGGGGGGACGATATGAGCAGTTCTTC
abundance: NA; d_gene: NA; j_gene: TRBJ1-6; v_gene: TRBV2; CDR3aa: CASSEQDTNSPLHF; CDR3nt: TGTGCCAGCAGTGAACAGGACACGAATTCACCCCTCCACTTT
abundance: NA; d_gene: TRBD2; j_gene: TRBJ2-4; v_gene: TRBV13; CDR3aa: CASSYRLAELKNIQYF; CDR3nt: TGTGCCAGCAGCTACCGACTAGCGGAACTAAAAAACATTCAGTACTTC
abundance: NA; d_gene: TRBD2; j_gene: TRBJ2-6; v_gene: TRBV30; CDR3aa: CAWSSLLGTSGTSGANVLTF; CDR3nt: TGTGCCTGGAGTTCCCTACTCGGGACTAGCGGGACCTCTGGGGCCAACGTCCTGACTTTC
abundance: NA; d_gene: TRBD2; j_gene: TRBJ2-1; v_gene: TRBV6-4; CDR3aa: CASSEGGRARNEQFF; CDR3nt: TGTGCCAGCAGTGAGGGCGGGAGGGCCAGGAATGAGCAGTTCTTC
abundance: once; d_gene: NA; j_gene: TRBJ2-1; v_gene: TRBV18; CDR3aa: CASSPRPFEIYNEQFF; CDR3nt: TGTGCCAGCTCACCACGGCCCTTTGAGATCTACAATGAGCAGTTCTTC
abundance: NA; d_gene: TRBD2; j_gene: TRBJ2-3; v_gene: TRBV6-4; CDR3aa: CASSDGRDTDTQYF; CDR3nt: TGTGCCAGCAGTGACGGGAGGGACACAGATACGCAGTATTTT
abundance: NA; d_gene: NA; j_gene: TRBJ2-5; v_gene: TRBV4-1; CDR3aa: CASSPGPGLQETQYF; CDR3nt: TGCGCCAGCAGCCCGGGACCCGGGCTCCAAGAGACCCAGTACTTC
abundance: NA; d_gene: TRBD2; j_gene: TRBJ2-1; v_gene: TRBV9; CDR3aa: CASSALRAGGTNEQFF; CDR3nt: TGTGCCAGCAGCGCCCTCAGAGCGGGGGGTACCAATGAGCAGTTCTTC
abundance: NA; d_gene: NA; j_gene: TRBJ2-1; v_gene: TRBV11-2; CDR3aa: CASNPGTLTYNEQFF; CDR3nt: TGTGCCAGCAATCCCGGGACTTTAACCTACAATGAGCAGTTCTTC
abundance: NA; d_gene: TRBD1; j_gene: TRBJ2-1; v_gene: TRBV29-1; CDR3aa: CSVEVTRGRNNEQFF; CDR3nt: TGCAGCGTTGAAGTCACCAGGGGGCGAAACAATGAGCAGTTCTTC